The clone carrying this T cell receptor (beta chain) was seen a few times. This record belongs to a study of T-cell reconstitution after alpha-beta-depleted transplantation in children. CDR1 is LGHNA and CDR2 is YSLEER in the germline V gene. V lost 3 bases and J 7 bases, leaving 12 bases between the germline ends. CDR3 length: 14 amino acids. Construction of the TCRbeta library involved unique molecular identifiers. Using its own MiXCR run on the PCR reads, TCRdb lists one record per CDR3 protein. The sample shows about 230,000 distinct CDR3 sequences, around 13% of them seen only once. The source was PBMCs from the stem cell graft donor, collected from the stem cell graft. The V call is TRBV4-3, the J call TRBJ1-4; D unclear. This sequence originates from a human donor who donated a stem cell graft to a child with acute lymphoblastic leukemia. CDR3 sequence reads: CASSQRPYSEKLFF. In DNA, the CDR3 is TGCGCCAGCAGCCAGAGGCCGTATAGTGAAAAACTGTTTTTT.